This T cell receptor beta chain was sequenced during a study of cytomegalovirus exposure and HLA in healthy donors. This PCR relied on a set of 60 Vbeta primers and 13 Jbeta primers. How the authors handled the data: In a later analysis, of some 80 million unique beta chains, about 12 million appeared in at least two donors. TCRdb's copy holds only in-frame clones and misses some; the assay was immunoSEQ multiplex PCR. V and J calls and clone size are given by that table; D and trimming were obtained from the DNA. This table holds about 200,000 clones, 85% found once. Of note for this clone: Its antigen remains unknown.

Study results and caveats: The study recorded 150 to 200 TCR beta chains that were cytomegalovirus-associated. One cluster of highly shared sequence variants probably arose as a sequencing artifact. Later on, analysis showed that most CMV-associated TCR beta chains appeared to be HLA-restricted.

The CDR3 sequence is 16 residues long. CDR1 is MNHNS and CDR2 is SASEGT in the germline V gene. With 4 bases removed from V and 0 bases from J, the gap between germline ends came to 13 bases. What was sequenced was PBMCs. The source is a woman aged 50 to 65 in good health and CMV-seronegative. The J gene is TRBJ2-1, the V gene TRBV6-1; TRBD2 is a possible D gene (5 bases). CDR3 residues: CASSGETQSSYNEQFF. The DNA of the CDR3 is TGTGCCAGCAGTGGGGAGACCCAGAGCTCCTACAATGAGCAGTTCTTC.